These 2 T cell receptor beta chains were sequenced from one sample in a study of T cell changes during pregnancy in multiple sclerosis. Libraries were prepared by immunoSEQ multiplex PCR; TCRdb keeps only in-frame clonotypes and omits some of them. Of 100,000 or so clones in the sample, more than 80% were seen once. The specimen was peripheral blood, collected in the second trimester of pregnancy. Every receptor here comes from a female donor with multiple sclerosis, enrolled in a pregnancy study.

The V and J genes are TRBV6-1 and TRBJ2-1; 9 positions agree with TRBD2. Per germline, CDR1 MNHNS and CDR2 SASEGT. J was trimmed by 0 bases and V by 5 bases; bases with no gene match: 2. This CDR3 has 15 amino acids. CDR3 loop: CASSLAGSSYNEQFF. The CDR3 bases are TGTGCCAGCAGTCTAGCGGGGAGCTCCTACAATGAGCAGTTCTTC.

This sequence joins TRBV5-1 and TRBJ2-7, with 7 bases fitting TRBD1. CDR1 and CDR2 (germline): SGHRS, YFSETQ. The CDR3 runs 14 residues. V lost 2 bases, J lost 2 bases, and 4 bases stayed unmatched. Written as DNA, the CDR3 is TGCGCCAGCAGCTTAAGGGGGCCGCCCTACGAGCAGTACTTC. This encodes CASSLRGPPYEQYF.